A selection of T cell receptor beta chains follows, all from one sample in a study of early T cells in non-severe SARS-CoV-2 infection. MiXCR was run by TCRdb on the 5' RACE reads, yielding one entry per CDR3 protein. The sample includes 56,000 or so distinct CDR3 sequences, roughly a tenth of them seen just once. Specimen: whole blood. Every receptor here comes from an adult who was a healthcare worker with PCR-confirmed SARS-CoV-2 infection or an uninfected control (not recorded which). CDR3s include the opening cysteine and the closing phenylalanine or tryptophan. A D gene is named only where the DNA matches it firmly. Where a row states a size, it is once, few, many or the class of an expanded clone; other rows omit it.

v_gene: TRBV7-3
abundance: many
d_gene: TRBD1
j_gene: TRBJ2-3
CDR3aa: CASSSSGGGGDTQYF
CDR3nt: TGTGCCAGCAGCTCCTCAGGGGGCGGAGGAGATACGCAGTATTTT

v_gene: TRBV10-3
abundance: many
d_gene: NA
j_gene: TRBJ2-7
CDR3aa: CAISAGYEQYF
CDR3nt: TGTGCCATCAGTGCTGGCTACGAGCAGTACTTC

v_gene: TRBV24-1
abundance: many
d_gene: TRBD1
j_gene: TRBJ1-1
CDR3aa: CATSDGQGRNTEAFF
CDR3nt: TGTGCCACCAGTGATGGACAGGGCCGGAACACTGAAGCTTTCTTT

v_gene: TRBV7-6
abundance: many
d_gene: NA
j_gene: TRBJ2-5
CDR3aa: CASSPSMKTQYF
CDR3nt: TGTGCCAGCAGCCCTAGTATGAAGACCCAGTACTTC

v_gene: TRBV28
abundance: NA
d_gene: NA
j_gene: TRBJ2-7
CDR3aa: CASSGVYEQYF
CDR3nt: TGTGCCAGCAGTGGCGTTTACGAGCAGTACTTC

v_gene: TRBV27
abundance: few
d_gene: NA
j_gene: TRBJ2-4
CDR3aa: CASSLSWGAKNIQYF
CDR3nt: TGTGCCAGCAGTTTATCATGGGGGGCCAAAAACATTCAGTACTTC

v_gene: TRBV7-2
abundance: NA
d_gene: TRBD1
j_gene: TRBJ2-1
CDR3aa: CASSSDRAPYNEQFF
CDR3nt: TGTGCCAGCAGCTCCGACAGGGCCCCCTACAATGAGCAGTTCTTC

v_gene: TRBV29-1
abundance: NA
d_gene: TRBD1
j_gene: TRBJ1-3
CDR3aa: CSVTTGPGNTIYF
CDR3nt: TGCAGCGTAACGACAGGGCCTGGAAACACCATATATTTT

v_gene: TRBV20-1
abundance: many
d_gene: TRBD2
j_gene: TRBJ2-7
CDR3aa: CSASSGLAYEQYF
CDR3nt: TGCAGTGCTAGTTCGGGACTAGCTTACGAGCAGTACTTC

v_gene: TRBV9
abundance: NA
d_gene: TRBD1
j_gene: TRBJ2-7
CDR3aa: CASSAGTDPYEQYF
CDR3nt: TGTGCCAGCAGCGCGGGGACAGACCCCTACGAGCAGTACTTC

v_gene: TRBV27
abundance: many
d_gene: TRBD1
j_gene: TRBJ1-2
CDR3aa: CASRGTATNYGYTF
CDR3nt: TGTGCCAGCAGAGGGACAGCCACTAACTATGGCTACACCTTC

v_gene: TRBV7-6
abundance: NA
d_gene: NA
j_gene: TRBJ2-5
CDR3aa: CASSLAPQGTQETQYF
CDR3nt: TGTGCCAGCAGCTTAGCGCCGCAGGGGACACAAGAGACCCAGTACTTC

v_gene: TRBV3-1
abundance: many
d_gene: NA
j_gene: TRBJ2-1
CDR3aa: CASTHGVPGRNEQFF
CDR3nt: TGTGCCAGCACCCACGGTGTCCCTGGGAGGAATGAGCAGTTCTTC

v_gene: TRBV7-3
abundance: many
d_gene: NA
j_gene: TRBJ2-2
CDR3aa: CASSTTDTGELFF
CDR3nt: TGTGCCAGCAGCACGACAGACACCGGGGAGCTGTTTTTT

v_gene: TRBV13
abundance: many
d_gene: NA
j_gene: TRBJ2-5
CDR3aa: CASRLARGADEQETQYF
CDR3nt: TGTGCCAGCAGACTCGCCCGAGGGGCGGATGAACAAGAGACCCAGTACTTC

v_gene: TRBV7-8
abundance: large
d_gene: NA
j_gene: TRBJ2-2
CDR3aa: CASSFPRTGNTGELFF
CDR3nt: TGTGCCAGCAGCTTCCCTCGAACAGGAAACACCGGGGAGCTGTTTTTT

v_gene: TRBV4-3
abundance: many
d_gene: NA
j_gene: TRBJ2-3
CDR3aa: CASSQGGPYTQYF
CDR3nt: TGCGCCAGCAGCCAAGGCGGTCCCTATACGCAGTATTTT

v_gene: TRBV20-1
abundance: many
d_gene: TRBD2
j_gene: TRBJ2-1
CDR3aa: CSAGPYSGGTEQFF
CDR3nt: TGCAGTGCTGGCCCGTATAGCGGGGGAACTGAGCAGTTCTTC

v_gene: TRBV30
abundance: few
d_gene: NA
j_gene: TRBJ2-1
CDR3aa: CARARGPTSEQFF
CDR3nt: TGTGCCCGGGCGAGGGGTCCGACTAGTGAGCAGTTCTTC

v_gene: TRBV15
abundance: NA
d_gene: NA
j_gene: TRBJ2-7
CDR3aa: CATSSGQISYEQYF
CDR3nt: TGTGCCACCAGCTCAGGACAGATCTCCTACGAGCAGTACTTC

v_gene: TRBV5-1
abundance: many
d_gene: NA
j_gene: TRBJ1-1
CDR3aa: CASSLAALRTNTEAFF
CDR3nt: TGCGCCAGCAGCTTGGCTGCCCTCCGGACGAACACTGAAGCTTTCTTT

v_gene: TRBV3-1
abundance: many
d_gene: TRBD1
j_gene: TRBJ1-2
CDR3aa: CASSQVGQGRYTF
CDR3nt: TGTGCCAGCAGCCAAGTCGGACAGGGTCGCTACACCTTC

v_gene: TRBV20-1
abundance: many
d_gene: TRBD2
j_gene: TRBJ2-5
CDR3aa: CSALLAGVGETQYF
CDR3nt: TGCAGTGCGTTACTAGCGGGAGTTGGGGAGACCCAGTACTTC

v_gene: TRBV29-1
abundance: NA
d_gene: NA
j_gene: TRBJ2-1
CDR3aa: CSVLAGYNEQFF
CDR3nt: TGCAGCGTTTTGGCGGGCTACAATGAGCAGTTCTTC

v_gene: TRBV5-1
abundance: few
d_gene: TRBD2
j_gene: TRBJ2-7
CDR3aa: CASSRIAGGEQYF
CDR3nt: TGCGCCAGCAGCCGGATAGCGGGAGGCGAGCAGTACTTC

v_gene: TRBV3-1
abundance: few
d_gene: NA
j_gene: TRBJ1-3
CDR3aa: CASSQWDTYSGNTIYF
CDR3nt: TGTGCCAGCAGCCAGTGGGACACTTACTCTGGAAACACCATATATTTT

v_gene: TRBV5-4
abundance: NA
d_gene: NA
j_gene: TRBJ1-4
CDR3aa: CASSFSDEKLFF
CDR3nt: TGTGCCAGCAGCTTCAGCGATGAAAAACTGTTTTTT

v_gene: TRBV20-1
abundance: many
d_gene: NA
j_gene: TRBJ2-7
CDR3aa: CSALGPGRGSYEQYF
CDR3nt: TGCAGTGCTTTGGGACCGGGGCGAGGCTCCTACGAGCAGTACTTC

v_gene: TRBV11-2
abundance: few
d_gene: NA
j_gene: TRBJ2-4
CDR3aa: CASSRLRGSTLAKNIQYF
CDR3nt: TGTGCCAGCAGCAGATTACGGGGCTCCACTTTAGCCAAAAACATTCAGTACTTC

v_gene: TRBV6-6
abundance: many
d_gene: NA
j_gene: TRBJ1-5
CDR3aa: CASSYAPIQPQHF
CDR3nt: TGTGCCAGCAGTTACGCTCCAATTCAGCCCCAGCATTTT

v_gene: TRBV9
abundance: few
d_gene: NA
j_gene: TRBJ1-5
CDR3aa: CASSAHARTDDQPQHF
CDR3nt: TGTGCCAGCAGCGCCCATGCTCGGACCGACGATCAGCCCCAGCATTTT

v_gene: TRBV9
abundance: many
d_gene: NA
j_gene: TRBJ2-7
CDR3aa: CASSVVGGSYEQYF
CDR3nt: TGTGCCAGCAGCGTAGTAGGCGGCAGCTACGAGCAGTACTTC

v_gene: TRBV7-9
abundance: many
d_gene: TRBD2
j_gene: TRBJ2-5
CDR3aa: CASSEGTSSKRQETQYF
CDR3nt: TGTGCCAGCAGCGAGGGGACTAGCTCGAAGCGCCAAGAGACCCAGTACTTC

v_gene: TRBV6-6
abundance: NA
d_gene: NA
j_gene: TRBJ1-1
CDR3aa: CASSYGGAQGNTEAFF
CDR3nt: TGTGCCAGCAGTTACGGAGGGGCTCAGGGGAACACTGAAGCTTTCTTT

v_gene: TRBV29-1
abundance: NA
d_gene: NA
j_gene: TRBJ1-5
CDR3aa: CSVVVDSNQPQHF
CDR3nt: TGCAGCGTTGTGGTTGATAGCAATCAGCCCCAGCATTTT

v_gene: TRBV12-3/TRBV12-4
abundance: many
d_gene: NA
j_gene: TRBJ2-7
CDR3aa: CASSADYEQYF
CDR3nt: TGTGCCAGCAGTGCTGACTACGAGCAGTACTTC

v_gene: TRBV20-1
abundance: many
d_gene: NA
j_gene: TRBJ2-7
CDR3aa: CSARVLQDSYEQYF
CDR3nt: TGCAGTGCTAGGGTTTTGCAGGACTCCTACGAGCAGTACTTC

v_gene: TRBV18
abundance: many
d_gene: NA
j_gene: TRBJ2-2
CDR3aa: CASSLYTGELFF
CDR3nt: TGTGCCAGCTCCCTTTACACCGGGGAGCTGTTTTTT

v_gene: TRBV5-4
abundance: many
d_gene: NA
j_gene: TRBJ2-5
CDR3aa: CASSLRDGQETQYF
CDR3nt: TGTGCCAGCAGCTTGAGGGACGGACAAGAGACCCAGTACTTC

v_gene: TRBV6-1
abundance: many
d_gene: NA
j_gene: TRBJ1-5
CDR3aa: CASSAVINQPQHF
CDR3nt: TGTGCCAGCAGTGCCGTGATAAATCAGCCCCAGCATTTT

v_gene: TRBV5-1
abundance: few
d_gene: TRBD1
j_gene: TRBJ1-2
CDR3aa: CASSLGDRANGYTF
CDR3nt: TGCGCCAGCAGCTTGGGGGACAGGGCGAATGGCTACACCTTC

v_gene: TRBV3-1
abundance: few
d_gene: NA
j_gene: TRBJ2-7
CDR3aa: CASSQAVYEQYF
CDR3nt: TGTGCCAGCAGCCAAGCGGTCTACGAGCAGTACTTC

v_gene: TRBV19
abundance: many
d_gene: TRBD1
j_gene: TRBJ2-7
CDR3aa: CASSISGTAPYEQYF
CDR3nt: TGTGCCAGTAGTATATCCGGGACAGCGCCCTACGAGCAGTACTTC

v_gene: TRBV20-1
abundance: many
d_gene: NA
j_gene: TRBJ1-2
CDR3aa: CSARALGGAGYTF
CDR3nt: TGCAGTGCTAGAGCCTTAGGGGGGGCTGGCTACACCTTC

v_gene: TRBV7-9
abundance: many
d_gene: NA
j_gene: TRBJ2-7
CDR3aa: CASSLEPYGEQYF
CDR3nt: TGTGCCAGCAGCTTAGAACCCTACGGCGAGCAGTACTTC

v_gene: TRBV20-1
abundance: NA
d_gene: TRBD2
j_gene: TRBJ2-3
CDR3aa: CSARGSGSGGTDTQYF
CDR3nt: TGCAGTGCGAGAGGTAGCGGGAGTGGTGGCACAGATACGCAGTATTTT

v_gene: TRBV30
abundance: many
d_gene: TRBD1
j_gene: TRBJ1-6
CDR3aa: CAWNRGRTTHNSPLHF
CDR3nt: TGTGCCTGGAACAGGGGGCGGACAACCCATAATTCACCCCTCCACTTT

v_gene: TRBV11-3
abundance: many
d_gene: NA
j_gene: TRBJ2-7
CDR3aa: CASSSSMTYEQYF
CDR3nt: TGTGCCAGCAGCTCCTCAATGACCTACGAGCAGTACTTC

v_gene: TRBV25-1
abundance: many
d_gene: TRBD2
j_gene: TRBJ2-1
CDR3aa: CASSEFKAGGSYNEQFF
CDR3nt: TGTGCCAGCAGTGAATTTAAGGCGGGAGGTTCCTACAATGAGCAGTTCTTC

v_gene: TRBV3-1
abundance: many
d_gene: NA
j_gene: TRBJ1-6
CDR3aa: CASSQVSVPVNNSPLHF
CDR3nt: TGTGCCAGCAGCCAAGTTTCTGTACCGGTGAACAATTCACCCCTCCACTTT

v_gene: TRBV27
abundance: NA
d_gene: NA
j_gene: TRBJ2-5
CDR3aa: CASRLGKWETQYF
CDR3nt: TGTGCCAGCAGACTTGGGAAATGGGAGACCCAGTACTTC

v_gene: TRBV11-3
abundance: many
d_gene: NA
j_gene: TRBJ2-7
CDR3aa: CASSFTTHGKVYGEQYF
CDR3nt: TGTGCCAGCAGCTTCACGACGCACGGGAAAGTCTACGGCGAGCAGTACTTC

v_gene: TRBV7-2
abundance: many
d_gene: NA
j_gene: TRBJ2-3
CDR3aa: CASSPQRGGTDTQYF
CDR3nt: TGTGCCAGCAGCCCGCAGAGGGGTGGCACAGATACGCAGTATTTT

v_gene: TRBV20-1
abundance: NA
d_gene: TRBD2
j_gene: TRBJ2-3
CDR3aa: CSARGPSGAQYF
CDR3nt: TGCAGTGCTAGAGGGCCTAGCGGGGCGCAGTATTTT

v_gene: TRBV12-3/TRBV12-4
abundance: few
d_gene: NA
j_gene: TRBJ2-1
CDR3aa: CASSLTSSDEQFF
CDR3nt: TGTGCCAGCAGTTTAACCAGCAGCGATGAGCAGTTCTTC